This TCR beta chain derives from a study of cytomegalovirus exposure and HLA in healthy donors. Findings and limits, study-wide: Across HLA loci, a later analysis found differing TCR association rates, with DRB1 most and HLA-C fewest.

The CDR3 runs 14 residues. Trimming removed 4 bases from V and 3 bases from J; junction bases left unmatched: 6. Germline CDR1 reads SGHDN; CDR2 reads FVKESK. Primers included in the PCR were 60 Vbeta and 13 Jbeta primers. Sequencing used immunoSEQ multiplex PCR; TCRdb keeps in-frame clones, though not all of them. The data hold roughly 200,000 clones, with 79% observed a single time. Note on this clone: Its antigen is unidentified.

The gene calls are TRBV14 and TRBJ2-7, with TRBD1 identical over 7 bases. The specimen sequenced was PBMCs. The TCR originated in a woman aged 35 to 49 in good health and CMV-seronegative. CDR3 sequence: CASSRQQGNYEQYF. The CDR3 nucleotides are TGTGCCAGCAGCCGACAACAGGGGAACTACGAGCAGTACTTC.